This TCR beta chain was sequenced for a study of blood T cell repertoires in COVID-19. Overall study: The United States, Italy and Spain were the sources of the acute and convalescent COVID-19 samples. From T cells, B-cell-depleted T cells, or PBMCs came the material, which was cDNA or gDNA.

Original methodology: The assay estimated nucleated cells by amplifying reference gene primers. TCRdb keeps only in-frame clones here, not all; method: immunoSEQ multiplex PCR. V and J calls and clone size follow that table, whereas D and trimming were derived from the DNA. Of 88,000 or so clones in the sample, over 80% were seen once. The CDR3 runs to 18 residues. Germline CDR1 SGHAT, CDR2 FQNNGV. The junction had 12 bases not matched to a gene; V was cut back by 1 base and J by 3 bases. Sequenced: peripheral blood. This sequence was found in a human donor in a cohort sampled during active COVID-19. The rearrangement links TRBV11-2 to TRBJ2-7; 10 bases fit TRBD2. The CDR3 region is CASSLGVAGGNLLYEQYF. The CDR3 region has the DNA TGTGCCAGCAGCTTAGGGGTAGCGGGGGGCAACCTCCTCTACGAGCAGTACTTC.